Sequencing of this T cell receptor (beta chain) was carried out in a study of CD8 T cells in ankylosing spondylitis. Study conclusions and caveats: Earlier reports found some motif variants in synovial fluid and blood in reactive arthritis. Seemingly distinctive of ankylosing spondylitis blood was a TCR beta motif formed by eight highly homologous variants.

The V gene's germline CDR1 is SGHRS and CDR2 YFSETQ. The V gene end was trimmed by 2 bases and the J gene end by 3 bases; junction bases not matched to a gene: 3. This CDR3 comprises 15 residues. TCRdb called the 5' RACE reads again in MiXCR, with one record for every CDR3 protein. The data show some 840,000 distinct CDR3 sequences, approximately 10% seen once. This clonotype appeared many times. Its antigen is still unknown. The chain combines TRBV5-1 with TRBJ2-1; 9 bases agree with TRBD1. Source material: blood, either unsorted or a sorted T cell fraction (not recorded which). The receptor was derived from a male donor with ankylosing spondylitis. CDR3 in DNA: TGCGCCAGCAGCTTAGGGACAGGGCTCTACAATGAGCAGTTCTTC. Amino acids: CASSLGTGLYNEQFF.